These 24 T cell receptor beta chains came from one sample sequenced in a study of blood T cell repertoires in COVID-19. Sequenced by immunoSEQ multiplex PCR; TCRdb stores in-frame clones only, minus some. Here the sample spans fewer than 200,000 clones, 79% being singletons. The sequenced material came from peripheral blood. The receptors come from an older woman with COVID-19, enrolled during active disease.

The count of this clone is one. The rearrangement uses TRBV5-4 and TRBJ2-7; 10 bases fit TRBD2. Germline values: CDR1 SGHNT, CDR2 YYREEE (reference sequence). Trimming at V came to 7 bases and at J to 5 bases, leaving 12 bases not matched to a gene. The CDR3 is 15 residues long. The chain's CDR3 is CASGRTLAGVHEQYF. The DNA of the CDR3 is TGTGCCAGCGGTCGTACTCTAGCGGGAGTCCACGAGCAGTACTTC.

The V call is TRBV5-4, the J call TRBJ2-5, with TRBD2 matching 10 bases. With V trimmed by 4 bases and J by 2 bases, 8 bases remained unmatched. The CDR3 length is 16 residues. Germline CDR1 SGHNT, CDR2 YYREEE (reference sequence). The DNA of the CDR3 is TGTGCCAGCAGCCTTAACCTAGCGGGGGATCAAGAGACCCAGTACTTC. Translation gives CASSLNLAGDQETQYF.

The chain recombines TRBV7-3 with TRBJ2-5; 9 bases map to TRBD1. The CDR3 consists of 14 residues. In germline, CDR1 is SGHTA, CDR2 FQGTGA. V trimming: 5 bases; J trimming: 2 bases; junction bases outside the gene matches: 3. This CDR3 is CASSPGQGQETQYF. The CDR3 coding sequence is TGTGCCAGCAGCCCCGGACAGGGGCAAGAGACCCAGTACTTC.

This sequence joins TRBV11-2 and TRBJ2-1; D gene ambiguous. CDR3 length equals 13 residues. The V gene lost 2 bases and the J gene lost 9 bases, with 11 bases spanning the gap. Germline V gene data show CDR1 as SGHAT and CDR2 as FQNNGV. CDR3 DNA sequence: TGTGCCAGCAGCTTATCCAGCGATACTGAGCAGTTCTTC. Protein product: CASSLSSDTEQFF.

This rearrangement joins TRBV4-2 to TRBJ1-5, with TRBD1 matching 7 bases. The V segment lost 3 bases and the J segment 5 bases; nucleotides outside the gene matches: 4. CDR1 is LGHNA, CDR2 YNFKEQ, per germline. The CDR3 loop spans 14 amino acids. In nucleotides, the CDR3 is TGTGCCAGCAGCCAGACAGGGCCTGATCAGCCCCAGCATTTT. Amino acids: CASSQTGPDQPQHF.

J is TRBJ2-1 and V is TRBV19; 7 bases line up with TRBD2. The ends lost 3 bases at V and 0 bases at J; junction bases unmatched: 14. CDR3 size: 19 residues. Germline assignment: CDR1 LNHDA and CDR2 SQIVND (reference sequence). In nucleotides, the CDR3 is TGTGCCAGTAGTATCTTTCTCGCTAGCGGAATGTTCTCCTACAATGAGCAGTTCTTC. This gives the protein CASSIFLASGMFSYNEQFF. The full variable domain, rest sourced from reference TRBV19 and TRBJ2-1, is DGGITQSPKYLFRKEGQNVTLSCEQNLNHDAMYWYRQDPGQGLRLIYYSQIVNDFQKGDIAEGYSVSREKKESFPLTVTSAQKNPTAFYLCASSIFLASGMFSYNEQFFGPGTRLTVL.

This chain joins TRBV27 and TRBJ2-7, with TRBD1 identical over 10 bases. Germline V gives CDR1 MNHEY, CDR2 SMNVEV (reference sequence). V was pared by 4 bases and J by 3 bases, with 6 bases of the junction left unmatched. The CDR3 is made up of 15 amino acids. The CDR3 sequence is CASSSRQGANYEQYF. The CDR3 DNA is TGTGCCAGCAGTTCCCGACAGGGGGCGAACTACGAGCAGTACTTC.

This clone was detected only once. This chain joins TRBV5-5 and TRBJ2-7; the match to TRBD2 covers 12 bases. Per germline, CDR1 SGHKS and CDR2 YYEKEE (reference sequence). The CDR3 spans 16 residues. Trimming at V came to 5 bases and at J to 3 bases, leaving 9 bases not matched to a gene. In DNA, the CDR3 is TGTGCCAGCAGTCGAAGTCTAGCGGGGGGGCGCTACGAGCAGTACGTC. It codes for CASSRSLAGGRYEQYV.

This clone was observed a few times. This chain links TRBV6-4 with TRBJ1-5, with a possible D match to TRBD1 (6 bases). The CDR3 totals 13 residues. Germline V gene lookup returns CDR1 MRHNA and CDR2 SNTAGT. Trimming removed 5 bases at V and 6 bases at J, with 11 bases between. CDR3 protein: CASSKPGVQPQHF. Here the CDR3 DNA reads TGTGCCAGCAGTAAACCAGGGGTTCAGCCCCAGCATTTT.

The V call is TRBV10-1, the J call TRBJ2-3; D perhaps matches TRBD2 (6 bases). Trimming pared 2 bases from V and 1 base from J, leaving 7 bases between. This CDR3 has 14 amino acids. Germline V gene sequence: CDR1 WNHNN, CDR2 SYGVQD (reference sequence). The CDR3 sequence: CASSEAGRTDTQYF. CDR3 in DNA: TGCGCCAGCAGTGAGGCGGGGCGCACAGATACGCAGTATTTT.

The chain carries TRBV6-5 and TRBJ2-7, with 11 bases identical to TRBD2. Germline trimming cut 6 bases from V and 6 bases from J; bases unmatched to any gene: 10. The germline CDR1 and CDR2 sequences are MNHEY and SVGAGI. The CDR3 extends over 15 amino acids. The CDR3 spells CASRDLAGGPGEQYV. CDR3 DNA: TGTGCCAGCAGGGACCTAGCGGGGGGTCCGGGCGAGCAGTACGTC.

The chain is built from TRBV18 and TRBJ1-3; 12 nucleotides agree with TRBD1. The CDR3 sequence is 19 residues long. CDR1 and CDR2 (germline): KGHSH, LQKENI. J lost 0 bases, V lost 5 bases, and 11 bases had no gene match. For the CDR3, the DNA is TGTGCCAGCTCAACCACCGGGGACAGGGGGCCTTTCTCTGGAAACACCATATATTTT. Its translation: CASSTTGDRGPFSGNTIYF. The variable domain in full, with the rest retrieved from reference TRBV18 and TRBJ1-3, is NAGVMQNPRHLVRRRGQEARLRCSPMKGHSHVYWYRQLPEEGLKFMVYLQKENIIDESGMPKERFSAEFPKEGPSILRIQQVVRGDSAAYFCASSTTGDRGPFSGNTIYFGEGSWLTVV.

The CDR3, as DNA: TGTGCCAGCAGTCTGCAACCCCCGGGACTAGTCCCCTACAATGAGCAGTTCTTC. It yields the protein CASSLQPPGLVPYNEQFF. The chain carries TRBV27 and TRBJ2-1, with 8 nucleotides matching TRBD2. The CDR3 extends over 18 amino acids. J gave up 2 bases and V 5 bases, and 14 bases lay outside the gene matches. Per germline, CDR1 MNHEY and CDR2 SMNVEV (reference sequence).

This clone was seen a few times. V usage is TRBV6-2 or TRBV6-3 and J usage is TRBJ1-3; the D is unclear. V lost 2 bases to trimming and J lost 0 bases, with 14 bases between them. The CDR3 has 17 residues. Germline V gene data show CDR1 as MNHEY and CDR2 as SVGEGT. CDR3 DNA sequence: TGTGCCAGCAGTTACCTGATGGCGAGGAACTCTGGAAACACCATATATTTT. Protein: CASSYLMARNSGNTIYF.

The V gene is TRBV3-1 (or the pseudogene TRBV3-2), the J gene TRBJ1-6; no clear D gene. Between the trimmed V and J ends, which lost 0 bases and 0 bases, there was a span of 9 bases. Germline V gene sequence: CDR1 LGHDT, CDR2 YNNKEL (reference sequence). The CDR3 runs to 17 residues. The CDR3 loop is CASSQDLDSSYNSPLHF. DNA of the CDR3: TGTGCCAGCAGCCAAGATCTCGATAGCTCCTATAATTCACCCCTCCACTTT.

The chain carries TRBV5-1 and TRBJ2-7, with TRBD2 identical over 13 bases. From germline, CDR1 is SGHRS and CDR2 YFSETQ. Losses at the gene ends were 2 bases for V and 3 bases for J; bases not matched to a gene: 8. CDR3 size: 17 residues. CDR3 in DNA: TGCGCCAGCAGCTTAGACGGGACTAGCGGGACGCTCTACGAGCAGTACTTC. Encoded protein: CASSLDGTSGTLYEQYF.

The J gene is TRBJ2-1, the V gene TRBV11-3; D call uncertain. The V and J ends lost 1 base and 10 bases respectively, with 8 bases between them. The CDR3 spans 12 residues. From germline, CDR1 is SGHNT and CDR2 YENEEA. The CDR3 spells CASSLGGDEQFF. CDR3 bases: TGTGCCAGCAGCTTAGGCGGTGACGAGCAGTTCTTC.

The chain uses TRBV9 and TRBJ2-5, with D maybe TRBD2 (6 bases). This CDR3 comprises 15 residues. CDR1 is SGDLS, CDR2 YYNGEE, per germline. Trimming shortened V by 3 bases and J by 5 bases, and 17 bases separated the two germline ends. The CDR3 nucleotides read TGTGCCAGCAGCGCCCCTGATCGGAGGGTTGAGACCCAGTACTTC. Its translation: CASSAPDRRVETQYF.

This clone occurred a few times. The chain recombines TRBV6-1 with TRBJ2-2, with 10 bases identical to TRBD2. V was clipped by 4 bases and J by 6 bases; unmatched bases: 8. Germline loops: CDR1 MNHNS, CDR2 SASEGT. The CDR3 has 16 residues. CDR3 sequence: CASSALLAGSSGELFF. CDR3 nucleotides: TGTGCCAGCAGTGCCTTACTAGCGGGGTCCTCCGGGGAGCTGTTTTTT.

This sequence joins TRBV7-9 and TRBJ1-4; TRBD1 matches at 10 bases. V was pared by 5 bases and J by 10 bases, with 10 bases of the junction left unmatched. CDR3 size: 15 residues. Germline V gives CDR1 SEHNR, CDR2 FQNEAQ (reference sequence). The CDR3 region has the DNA TGTGCCAGCAGCCCGGACAGGGGGAATATCGGAAAACTGTTTTTT. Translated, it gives CASSPDRGNIGKLFF.

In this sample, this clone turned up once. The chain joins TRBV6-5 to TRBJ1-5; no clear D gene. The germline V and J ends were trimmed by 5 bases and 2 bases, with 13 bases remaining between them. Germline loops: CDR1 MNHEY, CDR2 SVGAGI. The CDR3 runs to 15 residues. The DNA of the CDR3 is TGTGCCAGCAGTCCGGAGGGCATCGGCAATCAGCCCCAGCATTTT. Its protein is CASSPEGIGNQPQHF.

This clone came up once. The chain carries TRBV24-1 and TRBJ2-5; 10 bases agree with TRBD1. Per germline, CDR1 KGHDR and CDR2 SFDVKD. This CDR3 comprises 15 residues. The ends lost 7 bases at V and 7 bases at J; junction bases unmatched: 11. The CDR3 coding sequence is TGTGCCACCAGCGGGACAGGGGCCAAAGAAGGGACCCAGTACTTC. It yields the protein CATSGTGAKEGTQYF.

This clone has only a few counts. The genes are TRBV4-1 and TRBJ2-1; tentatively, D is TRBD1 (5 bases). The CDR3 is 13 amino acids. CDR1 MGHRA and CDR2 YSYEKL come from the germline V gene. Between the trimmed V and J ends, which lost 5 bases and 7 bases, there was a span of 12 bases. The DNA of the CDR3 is TGCGCCAGCAGCATCCAGGGTGAGAATGAGCAGTTCTTC. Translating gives CASSIQGENEQFF.

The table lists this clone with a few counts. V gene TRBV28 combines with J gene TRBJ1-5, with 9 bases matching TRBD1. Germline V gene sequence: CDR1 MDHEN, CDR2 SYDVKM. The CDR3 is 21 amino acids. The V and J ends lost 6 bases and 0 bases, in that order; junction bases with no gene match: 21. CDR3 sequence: CASSLAGDRVSRSYSNQPQHF. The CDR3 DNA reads TGTGCCAGCAGCCTAGCCGGGGACAGGGTTTCCCGAAGTTATAGCAATCAGCCCCAGCATTTT.